The sequence of this T cell receptor (beta chain) was determined in a study of T-cell memory formation after mild COVID-19. Study results and caveats: The main location of contracting CD4+ clones was CM and EM, and that of contracting CD8+ clones was EMRA. Whether second-wave clones peaking at day 37 were SARS-CoV-2 specific went unconfirmed.

Concerning this clonotype: Its cognate antigen is unknown.

TCRdb reanalysed the 5' RACE reads using MiXCR and keeps one entry per CDR3 protein. The data contain about 360,000 distinct CDR3 sequences, approximately 15% of them seen just once; the ten biggest clones take up about 22%. V lost 5 bases and J 0 bases, leaving 14 bases between the germline ends. CDR1 and CDR2 (germline): MNHEY, SVGAGI. There are 15 residues in the CDR3. The receptor was derived from a man younger than 30 who had mild COVID-19 (a few samples of this study predate the infection). Cell type and time point are not known. The genes are TRBV6-5 and TRBJ2-7, with D perhaps matching TRBD2 (6 bases). Specimen: PBMCs or a T cell subset sorted from them (not recorded which). CDR3 in DNA: TGTGCCAGCAGTCTTAGCGGACCGCGCTCCTACGAGCAGTACTTC. Its translation: CASSLSGPRSYEQYF.